The 13 T cell receptor beta chains below all came from one sample that was sequenced in a study of T cells in women clearing cervical HPV infection. Only in-frame clones appear in the TCRdb table, and some are missing; sequencing was by immunoSEQ multiplex PCR. The sample has 15,000 to 20,000 clones. Sequencing used blood buffy coat. These receptors all stem from a woman between 18 and 69 years old with a cervical HPV16 infection that either progressed to CIN3+ or cleared (not recorded which).

As for this clone: The CDR3 end falls 3 residues outside the read, so it is completed with the germline J gene. The sample has other DNA sequences that encode this CDR3 too. The chain combines TRBV5-1 with TRBJ2-5; 8 nucleotides match TRBD2. CDR1 and CDR2 from the germline V gene are SGHRS and YFSETQ. The CDR3 is made up of 15 amino acids. J was trimmed by 1 base and V by 4 bases; bases with no gene match: 6. The CDR3 sequence: CASSLGTSTQETQYF. The sequenced part of the CDR3 DNA is TGCGCCAGCAGCCTCGGGACTAGTACCCAAGAGACC.

Regarding this clone: The read falls 3 residues short of the CDR3 end, and the missing part is taken from the germline J gene. The gene calls are TRBV11-2 and TRBJ2-7; tentatively, D is TRBD1 (6 bases). CDR1 and CDR2 (germline): SGHAT, FQNNGV. The CDR3 length is 14 residues. V was shortened by 5 bases and J by 0 bases, with 11 bases between the two germline ends. The CDR3 DNA, read in part, is TGTGCCAGCAGCACCCGGACAGTCTCCTACGAG. Protein sequence: CASSTRTVSYE. The full CDR3 sequence reads CASSTRTVSYEQYF.

With respect to this clone: From the germline J gene comes the end of the CDR3, since the read stops 3 residues before it. The rearrangement uses TRBV2 and TRBJ2-1; 14 nucleotides agree with TRBD2. V gave up 7 bases and J gave up 9 bases; unmatched junction bases: 8. Germline CDR1 is SNHLY and CDR2 is FYNNEI. This CDR3 has 15 amino acids. CDR3 protein: CASTQTSGGAGEQFF. The CDR3 bases that were read are TGTGCCAGCACTCAGACTAGCGGGGGGGCGGGTGAG.

Notes on this clone: From the germline J gene comes the end of the CDR3, since the read stops 3 residues before it. The chain links TRBV9 to TRBJ2-3, with 9 bases aligning to TRBD1. This CDR3 spans 15 amino acids. With 9 bases clipped from V and 3 bases from J, the junction kept 11 bases outside the gene matches. Germline CDR1 is SGDLS and CDR2 is YYNGEE. The CDR3 region is CATNLQGARTDTQYF. CDR3 bases read: TGTGCCACAAACCTACAGGGGGCAAGAACAGATACG.

In regard to this clone: The CDR3 is cut off 3 residues early in the read; its end comes from the germline J gene. The V call is TRBV5-1, the J call TRBJ2-7; 7 bases align to TRBD1. The V segment lost 4 bases and the J segment 3 bases; nucleotides outside the gene matches: 4. Germline-derived CDR1 and CDR2 are SGHRS and YFSETQ. This CDR3 is built from 13 residues. The CDR3 DNA, read in part, is TGCGCCAGCAGCCCCGGGACAGTCTACGAG. Encoded protein: CASSPGTVYE. The full CDR3 protein reads CASSPGTVYEQYF.

As to this clone: The read terminates 3 residues before the CDR3 end, so the remaining end is supplied by the germline J gene. V is TRBV5-1 and J is TRBJ2-3; 11 nucleotides agree with TRBD2. Germline values: CDR1 SGHRS, CDR2 YFSETQ. Losses at the gene ends were 4 bases for V and 7 bases for J; bases not matched to a gene: 17. This CDR3 contains 18 residues. The CDR3 is CASSPKLAGASHINTQYF. The DNA read from the CDR3 is TGCGCCAGCAGCCCGAAACTAGCGGGGGCCTCTCACATAAATACG.

Concerning this clone: With the read ending 3 residues before the CDR3 end, the germline J gene is used to fill in that end. V is TRBV9 and J is TRBJ2-1; 11 bases align to TRBD2. Germline V lookup: CDR1 SGDLS, CDR2 YYNGEE. This CDR3 has 16 residues. J gave up 4 bases and V 1 base, and 4 bases lay outside the gene matches. This CDR3 reads CASSVHPSGGYNEQFF. The CDR3 DNA, read in part, is TGTGCCAGCAGCGTACACCCTAGCGGGGGGTACAATGAG.

For this clone: The observed sequence ends 3 residues before the CDR3 terminus, with the missing tail filled in from the germline J gene. The V gene is TRBV19, the J gene TRBJ2-7, with TRBD2 matching over 7 bases. This CDR3 region has 16 residues. Germline loops: CDR1 LNHDA, CDR2 SQIVND (reference sequence). Trimming cost V 3 bases and J 2 bases; bases outside gene matches: 10. The part of the CDR3 DNA that was read is TGTGCCAGTAGTATTGGGTTGCGGGGGAAAACCTACGAG. Protein product: CASSIGLRGKTYE. Given in full, the CDR3 is CASSIGLRGKTYEQYF.

To note about this clone: The read halts 3 residues ahead of the CDR3 end, with the missing end drawn from the germline J gene. The chain is built from TRBV19 and TRBJ2-3; possibly TRBD2 for D (6 bases). This CDR3 has 14 residues. Per germline, CDR1 LNHDA and CDR2 SQIVND (reference sequence). V lost 6 bases to trimming and J lost 1 base, with 11 bases between them. CDR3 DNA, as far as it was read: TGTGCCAGTAGAAAGGAGCGGGGCACAGATACG. Protein: CASRKERGTDT. The full CDR3 reads CASRKERGTDTQYF.

On this clone itself: The CDR3 is cut off 3 residues early in the read; its end comes from the germline J gene. The V call is TRBV7-2, the J call TRBJ2-7; 9 bases are a match to TRBD2. CDR3 length: 14 amino acids. The junction had 9 bases not matched to a gene; V was cut back by 8 bases and J by 4 bases. From germline, CDR1 is SGHTA and CDR2 FQGNSA. The CDR3 loop is CASAPAGGSYEQYF. CDR3 DNA, as far as it was read: TGTGCCAGCGCTCCCGCGGGGGGGTCGTACGAG.

A note on this clone: The missing CDR3 end, 3 residues past where the read stops, is filled in from the germline J gene. V gene TRBV6-2 or TRBV6-3 combines with J gene TRBJ2-3, with no clear D. The CDR3 consists of 13 residues. Trimming shortened V by 7 bases and J by 2 bases, and 10 bases separated the two germline ends. CDR1 is MNHEY, CDR2 SVGEGT, per germline. CDR3 DNA (partial): TGTGCCAGCAACCAGGAATACACAGATACG. It specifies CASNQEYTDT. The entire CDR3 protein reads CASNQEYTDTQYF.

Notes on this clone: The sequenced fragment ends 3 residues before the CDR3 boundary, so the rest is inferred from the germline J gene. This chain links TRBV4-2 with TRBJ1-2; 8 nucleotides match TRBD1. CDR3 size: 16 residues. Germline assignment: CDR1 LGHNA and CDR2 YNFKEQ. Trimming cost V 2 bases and J 5 bases; bases outside gene matches: 10. The covered CDR3 bases are TGTGCCAGCAGCCAAACAGGGGGTGTAATTCGTTATGGC. Residues: CASSQTGGVIRYG. Given in full, the CDR3 is CASSQTGGVIRYGYTF.

Concerning this clone itself: Read data end 3 residues before the CDR3 end; the end is taken from the germline J gene. The rearrangement uses TRBV6-2 or TRBV6-3 and TRBJ2-5; the D gene is possibly TRBD1 (6 bases). V was trimmed by 10 bases and J by 3 bases, leaving 15 bases between them. The CDR3 is 13 residues long. Germline assignment: CDR1 MNHEY and CDR2 SVGEGT. CDR3 residues: CATETGIKETQYF. The CDR3 bases that were read are TGTGCCACCGAGACAGGTATTAAAGAGACC.